The clone carrying this TCR beta chain has just one count. This sample is drawn from a study of shared clonotypes between healthy human individuals. The naive CD8 population came from CD45RO-negative cells selected for CCR7, without terminally differentiated effector memory CD45RA+ cells. Clones were read by immunoSEQ multiplex PCR, and TCRdb kept only the in-frame ones, dropping some. This table has about 2,100,000 clones, about 93% appearing once. There are 12 residues in the CDR3. From germline, CDR1 is MNHEY and CDR2 SVGAGI. V shed 6 bases, J shed 11 bases, and the junction held 8 bases outside the gene matches.

The source of this sequence is a young man in good health. Some clones in this sample may be carry-over from other donors' samples. The chain recombines TRBV6-5 with TRBJ1-1; 8 bases map to TRBD1. Sequencing input: naive CD8+ T cells from PBMCs. The CDR3 here is CASSLQGVGAFF. Here the CDR3 DNA reads TGTGCCAGCAGCTTACAGGGGGTTGGGGCTTTCTTT.